A single sample is the source of the 2 T cell receptor beta chains below, sequenced in a study of T-cell reconstitution after alpha-beta-depleted transplantation in children. A TCRbeta library incorporating unique molecular identifiers was prepared. TCRdb reprocessed the PCR reads with MiXCR, giving one entry per CDR3 protein. The table records roughly 180,000 distinct CDR3 sequences, about 15% of them present only once. The material sequenced was PBMCs from the stem cell graft donor, taken from the stem cell graft. These receptor sequences come from a human donor who donated a stem cell graft to a child with acute lymphoblastic leukemia.

The table lists this clonotype with many counts. The V and J genes are TRBV7-9 and TRBJ1-3, with D hard to call. V was clipped by 3 bases and J by 4 bases, with 7 bases between them. Germline V CDR1 and CDR2: SEHNR, FQNEAQ (reference sequence). This CDR3 spans 13 amino acids. CDR3 bases: TGTGCCAGCAGCTTTGATATGGGAAACACCATATATTTT. It yields the protein CASSFDMGNTIYF. The whole variable domain, filled in from reference TRBV7-9 and TRBJ1-3, reads DTGVSQNPRHKITKRGQNVTFRCDPISEHNRLYWYRQTLGQGPEFLTYFQNEAQLEKSRLLSDRFSAERPKGSFSTLEIQRTEQGDSAMYLCASSFDMGNTIYFGEGSWLTVV.

The chain couples TRBV2 to TRBJ2-2; TRBD1 matches 7 bases. Trimming at V came to 6 bases and at J to 6 bases, leaving 10 bases not matched to a gene. The CDR3 consists of 15 residues. Germline lookup yields CDR1 SNHLY and CDR2 FYNNEI. CDR3 protein: CASSPGPGGAGELFF. CDR3 DNA: TGTGCCAGCAGCCCCGGACCAGGGGGAGCCGGGGAGCTGTTTTTT.